The T cell receptor beta chain described here comes from a study of radiation and T cells in renal cell carcinoma. The germline V gene has CDR1 MNHEY and CDR2 SVGAGI. Losses at the gene ends were 0 bases for V and 8 bases for J; bases not matched to a gene: 3. This CDR3 contains 13 residues. The protocol was immunoSEQ multiplex PCR, while the TCRdb copy is restricted to in-frame clones and leaves out a portion. The repertoire holds around 140,000 clones, with 70% to 90% as singletons. As for time point: blood 4 weeks post-SBRT, at nephrectomy. The treatment denotes: 15 Gy SBRT to primary tumor, nephrectomy 4 weeks later. Blood was sampled at baseline, 2 weeks and 4 weeks after SBRT.

The chain links TRBV6-5 to TRBJ1-2, with TRBD1 matching 7 bases. This TCR was recovered from a woman aged 45 to 65 with renal cell carcinoma. The sequences come from blood, collected from a patient whose treatment included radiotherapy and nephrectomy. CDR3 coding DNA: TGTGCCAGCAGTTACTCGGCAGGGGGAGGCTACACCTTC. Amino acid sequence: CASSYSAGGGYTF.